This entry concerns a single T cell receptor beta chain. Its specificity is unknown. Blood collection times were about day -28 and days 30, 100, 180 posttransplant. Germline CDR1 SNHLY, CDR2 FYNNEI. The CDR3 has 15 residues. V gave up 6 bases and J gave up 3 bases; unmatched junction bases: 7. Profiling relied on immunoSEQ multiplex PCR, and the TCRdb table lists in-frame clones only, not all of them. The sample includes approximately 4,200 clones, 95% of them seen just once. This entry is derived from a study of T cell clonotyping in hematopoietic cell transplantation. Findings of the study overall: At the given depth, recipient repertoires were over 95% de novo clonotypes. Recipient TCR diversity dropped after transplant; expanded clonotypes rose from day 30 to 180. CD4 and CD8 repertoire contributions could not be separated without sorting.

This rearrangement joins TRBV2 to TRBJ2-7; 11 bases align to TRBD2. The sequencing here drew on PBMCs, taken 30 days after allogeneic stem cell transplant. This clonotype was obtained from a male patient aged 50 to 59 who had an allogeneic stem cell transplant from a related donor, so the T cells may come from the graft donor. Some clones in this sample may be carry-over from other donors' samples. The CDR3 reads CASRETSGGNYEQYF. The CDR3 nucleotides read TGTGCCAGCAGAGAAACTAGCGGGGGTAACTACGAGCAGTACTTC.